This is a list of T cell receptor beta chains from one sample in a study of blood T cell repertoires in COVID-19. Measured with immunoSEQ multiplex PCR; TCRdb has only the in-frame clones, and not every one. The sample contains some 150,000 clones, roughly 89% of which appear only once. The sample taken for sequencing was peripheral blood. The origin of the receptors is a woman in her thirties or forties with acute or convalescent COVID-19. The CDR3 runs from the conserved cysteine through the conserved F or W. The D gene is left open where the match is weak. Only some rows state a clone size, as once, few, many or a class for expanded clones.

clone size	D gene	V gene	J gene	CDR3 protein	CDR3 DNA
.	TRBD1	TRBV9	TRBJ1-3	CASTLGTAGNTIYF	TGTGCCAGCACACTCGGGACAGCTGGAAACACCATATATTTT
.	.	TRBV10-3	TRBJ2-5	CAISSTSVETQYF	TGTGCCATCAGTTCAACTAGTGTAGAGACCCAGTACTTC
once	.	TRBV6-6	TRBJ1-1	CASSFGDAEAFF	TGTGCCAGCAGTTTCGGGGATGCTGAAGCTTTCTTT
.	.	TRBV3-1/TRBV3-2	TRBJ1-2	CASSQERRGPYGYTF	TGTGCCAGCAGCCAAGAAAGGCGGGGCCCCTATGGCTACACCTTC
.	.	TRBV28	TRBJ2-2	CASSFFNYGELFF	TGTGCCAGCAGTTTTTTCAACTACGGGGAGCTGTTTTTT
.	TRBD1	TRBV10-3	TRBJ1-5	CATAGGENQPQHF	TGTGCCACTGCAGGGGGAGAGAATCAGCCCCAGCATTTT
few	.	TRBV30	TRBJ1-1	CAWWQGGSEAFF	TGTGCCTGGTGGCAGGGTGGATCTGAAGCTTTCTTT
.	.	TRBV30	TRBJ2-1	CAWSGERSSYNEQFF	TGTGCCTGGAGCGGGGAAAGGAGCTCCTACAATGAGCAGTTCTTC
once	TRBD1	TRBV6-2/TRBV6-3	TRBJ1-1	CASSHVPGQGRRAEAFF	TGTGCCAGCAGTCACGTCCCGGGACAGGGCCGGCGGGCTGAAGCTTTCTTT
.	.	TRBV6-5	TRBJ1-1	CASSYPEMNTEAFF	TGTGCCAGCAGTTACCCCGAGATGAACACTGAAGCTTTCTTT
once	.	TRBV12-3/TRBV12-4	TRBJ1-4	CASSANEKLFF	TGTGCCAGCTCTGCTAATGAAAAACTGTTTTTT
.	.	TRBV24-1	TRBJ2-2	CATSDLPPRTAIGELFF	TGTGCCACCAGTGATTTGCCACCAAGGACAGCCATCGGGGAGCTGTTTTTT
.	.	TRBV18	TRBJ2-2	CASSPGTQSLGELFF	TGTGCCAGCTCACCGGGGACACAGTCCCTCGGGGAGCTGTTTTTT
.	TRBD1	TRBV7-9	TRBJ1-4	CASSSQGVGEKLFF	TGTGCCAGCAGCTCGCAGGGGGTTGGTGAAAAACTGTTTTTT
.	TRBD2	TRBV19	TRBJ2-1	CASSLVSGPYNEQFF	TGTGCCAGTAGTCTGGTTAGCGGGCCCTACAATGAGCAGTTCTTC
.	TRBD2	TRBV24-1	TRBJ2-1	CATSDAGTSGRSYNEQFF	TGTGCCACCAGTGACGCCGGGACTAGCGGGAGGTCCTACAATGAGCAGTTCTTC
.	TRBD1	TRBV2	TRBJ1-1	CASTGQALRTDTEAFF	TGTGCCAGCACCGGACAGGCCTTACGTACGGACACTGAAGCTTTCTTT
.	.	TRBV29-1	TRBJ2-1	CSVELGGNEQFF	TGCAGCGTTGAGCTTGGGGGGAATGAGCAGTTCTTC
.	.	TRBV5-8	TRBJ1-6	CASSLHRVLSPLHF	TGTGCCAGCAGCTTGCACAGGGTACTGTCACCCCTCCACTTT
.	TRBD1	TRBV27	TRBJ1-5	CASSWGGTGLNQPQHF	TGTGCCAGCAGTTGGGGCGGGACAGGGCTCAATCAGCCCCAGCATTTT
.	.	TRBV15	TRBJ1-6	CATSGRGGVDSPLHF	TGTGCCACCAGCGGAAGGGGTGGAGTAGATTCACCCCTCCACTTT
many	.	TRBV7-2	TRBJ2-7	CASSLRRAGYEQYF	TGTGCCAGCAGCTTGAGGAGGGCGGGGTACGAGCAGTACTTC
.	.	TRBV6-5	TRBJ1-1	CAEGQMNTEAFF	TGTGCCGAAGGACAGATGAACACTGAAGCTTTCTTT
.	TRBD1	TRBV6-2/TRBV6-3	TRBJ1-5	CASSLTGGTNQPQHF	TGTGCCAGCAGTTTGACAGGGGGAACTAATCAGCCCCAGCATTTT
.	TRBD1	TRBV7-9	TRBJ1-1	CASSLGQGAGNTEAFF	TGTGCCAGCAGCCTGGGACAGGGGGCAGGGAACACTGAAGCTTTCTTT
.	.	TRBV12-3/TRBV12-4	TRBJ1-2	CASSPGWVGGYTF	TGTGCCAGCAGTCCGGGGTGGGTGGGAGGCTACACCTTC
few	TRBD1	TRBV18	TRBJ2-7	CASSPGTGVEQYF	TGTGCCAGCTCACCAGGGACAGGGGTAGAGCAGTACTTC
.	TRBD1	TRBV30	TRBJ2-6	CAWDRGQTGANVLTF	TGTGCCTGGGACAGGGGGCAAACTGGGGCCAACGTCCTGACTTTC
.	TRBD1	TRBV27	TRBJ2-4	CASRKTGGNIQYF	TGTGCCAGCAGAAAAACAGGGGGAAACATTCAGTACTTC
.	TRBD1	TRBV2	TRBJ1-6	CASSKPTGEAWVLHF	TGTGCCAGCAGTAAACCTACAGGGGAGGCTTGGGTCCTCCACTTT
.	TRBD2	TRBV10-3	TRBJ2-2	CATAENPGLGPSTGELFF	TGTGCAACCGCAGAGAACCCCGGACTAGGACCCTCGACCGGGGAGCTGTTTTTT
few	TRBD1	TRBV7-3	TRBJ2-5	CASSLGLSGTGFGETQYF	TGTGCCAGCAGCTTAGGCCTCTCTGGGACAGGGTTTGGAGAGACCCAGTACTTC
.	.	TRBV6-5	TRBJ1-2	CASRDTGHYGYTF	TGTGCCAGCAGGGACACAGGGCACTATGGCTACACCTTC
few	.	TRBV20-1	TRBJ1-1	CSARVAEAFF	TGCAGTGCTCGGGTGGCTGAAGCTTTCTTT
.	.	TRBV29-1	TRBJ1-2	CSAWTGYGYTF	TGCAGCGCCTGGACGGGATATGGCTACACCTTC
.	.	TRBV6-5	TRBJ1-2	CASSKTAFYGYTF	TGTGCCAGCAGTAAGACAGCCTTCTATGGCTACACCTTC
.	TRBD1	TRBV7-8	TRBJ1-2	CASSSGTADIYGYTF	TGTGCCAGCAGCTCTGGGACAGCTGATATTTATGGCTACACCTTC
few	.	TRBV7-9	TRBJ2-2	CASSLWTANTGELFF	TGTGCCAGCAGCCTATGGACAGCGAACACCGGGGAGCTGTTTTTT
.	TRBD1	TRBV3-1/TRBV3-2	TRBJ2-1	CASSQTGALNEQFF	TGTGCCAGCAGCCAGACAGGGGCACTAAATGAGCAGTTCTTC
.	TRBD2	TRBV5-1	TRBJ2-3	CASIRGDGRTDTQYF	TGCGCCAGCATACGGGGGGACGGCCGCACAGATACGCAGTATTTT
.	.	TRBV24-1	TRBJ2-1	CATSDFQGAEFF	TGTGCCACCAGTGATTTTCAAGGGGCCGAGTTCTTC
.	TRBD2	TRBV5-1	TRBJ2-1	CASSLAGLAGSYNEQFF	TGCGCCAGCAGCTTGGCAGGACTAGCTGGCTCCTACAATGAGCAGTTCTTC
few	.	TRBV4-3	TRBJ1-2	CASSQDEVYGYTF	TGCGCCAGCAGCCAAGACGAGGTTTATGGCTACACCTTC
once	.	TRBV5-4	TRBJ2-5	CASSLRTTAGETQYF	TGTGCCAGCAGCTTGAGGACTACAGCAGGAGAGACCCAGTACTTC
once	.	TRBV28	TRBJ2-2	CASRWDITTGELFF	TGTGCCAGCAGGTGGGACATCACAACCGGGGAGCTGTTTTTT
.	.	TRBV3-1/TRBV3-2	TRBJ1-2	CASSQGLWTAYGYTF	TGTGCCAGCAGCCAGGGTCTGTGGACAGCCTATGGCTACACCTTC
.	.	TRBV9	TRBJ1-4	CASSVGGRQGLEKLFF	TGTGCCAGCAGCGTAGGGGGCCGGCAGGGGCTTGAAAAACTGTTTTTT